This T cell receptor beta chain derives from a study of T cell repertoires in cytomegalovirus infection. Study-wide background: It was the public TCR beta signatures that indicated both CMV infection and matching HLA type.

TCRdb reanalysed the reads using MiXCR and keeps one entry per CDR3 protein. The top ten hold roughly 18% of the sample, which has about 700,000 distinct CDR3 sequences, about 33% seen once. Germline loops: CDR1 SGHTA, CDR2 FQGNSA. The CDR3 extends over 13 amino acids. V shed 11 bases and J 6 bases; nucleotides not matched to a gene: 9. This clonotype was seen only a few times. The target antigen is unknown. The study, taken as a whole, reports: The ex vivo response was dominated by HLA-C-restricted CMV-specific TCR beta clonotypes. Summed frequency of shared TCR beta families picked out CMV carriers who also had the relevant HLA.

This sample comprised cultured PBMCs, obtained from culture after CMV antigen stimulation. The genes are TRBV7-2 and TRBJ2-2; TRBD2 agrees at 7 bases. This clonotype was obtained from a human donor in good health (CMV status not recorded). Some clones in this sample may be carry-over from other donors' samples. Written as DNA, the CDR3 is TGTACCGGGGCGGGAGCTAGAGCCGGGGAGCTGTTTTTT. Amino acid sequence: CTGAGARAGELFF.